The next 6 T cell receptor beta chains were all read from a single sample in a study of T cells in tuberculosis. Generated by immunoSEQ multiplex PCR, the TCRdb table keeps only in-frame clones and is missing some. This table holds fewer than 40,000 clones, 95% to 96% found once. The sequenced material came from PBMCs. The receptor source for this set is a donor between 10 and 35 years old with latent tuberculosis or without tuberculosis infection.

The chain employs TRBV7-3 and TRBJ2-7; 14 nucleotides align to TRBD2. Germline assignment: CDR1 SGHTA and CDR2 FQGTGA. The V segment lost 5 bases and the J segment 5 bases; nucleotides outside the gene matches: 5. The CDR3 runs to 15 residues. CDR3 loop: CASSAGTSGGNEQYF. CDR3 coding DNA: TGTGCCAGCAGCGCTGGGACTAGCGGGGGAAACGAGCAGTACTTC.

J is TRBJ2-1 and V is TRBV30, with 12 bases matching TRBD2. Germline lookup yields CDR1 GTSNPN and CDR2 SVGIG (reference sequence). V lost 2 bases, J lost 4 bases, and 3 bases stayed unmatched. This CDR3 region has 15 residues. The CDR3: CAWSPLAGGYNEQFF. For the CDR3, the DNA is TGTGCCTGGAGTCCTCTAGCGGGAGGGTACAATGAGCAGTTCTTC.

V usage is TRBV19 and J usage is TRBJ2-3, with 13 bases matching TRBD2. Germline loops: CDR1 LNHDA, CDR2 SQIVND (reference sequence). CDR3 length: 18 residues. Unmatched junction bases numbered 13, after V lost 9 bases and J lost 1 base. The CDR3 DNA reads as TGTGCCAGCACGAGCGGGACTAGCGGGGTCTACCGCACAGATACGCAGTATTTT. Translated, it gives CASTSGTSGVYRTDTQYF.

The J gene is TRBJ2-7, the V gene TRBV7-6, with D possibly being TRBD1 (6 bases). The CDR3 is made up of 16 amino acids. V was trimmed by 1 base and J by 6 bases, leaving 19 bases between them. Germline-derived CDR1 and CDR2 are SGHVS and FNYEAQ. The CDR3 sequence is CASSLDMAGDPSEQYF. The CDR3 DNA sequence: TGTGCCAGCAGCTTAGATATGGCAGGGGATCCATCCGAGCAGTACTTC.

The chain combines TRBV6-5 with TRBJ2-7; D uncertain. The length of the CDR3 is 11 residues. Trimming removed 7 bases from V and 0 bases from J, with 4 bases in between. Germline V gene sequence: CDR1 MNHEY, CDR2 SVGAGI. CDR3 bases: TGTGCCAGCATCCGCTCCTACGAGCAGTACTTC. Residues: CASIRSYEQYF.

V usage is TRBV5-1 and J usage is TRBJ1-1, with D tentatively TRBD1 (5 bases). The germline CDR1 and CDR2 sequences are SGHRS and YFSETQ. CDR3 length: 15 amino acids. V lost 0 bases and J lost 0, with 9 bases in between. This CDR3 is CASSLATGVNTEAFF. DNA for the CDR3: TGCGCCAGCAGCTTGGCCACGGGGGTGAACACTGAAGCTTTCTTT.